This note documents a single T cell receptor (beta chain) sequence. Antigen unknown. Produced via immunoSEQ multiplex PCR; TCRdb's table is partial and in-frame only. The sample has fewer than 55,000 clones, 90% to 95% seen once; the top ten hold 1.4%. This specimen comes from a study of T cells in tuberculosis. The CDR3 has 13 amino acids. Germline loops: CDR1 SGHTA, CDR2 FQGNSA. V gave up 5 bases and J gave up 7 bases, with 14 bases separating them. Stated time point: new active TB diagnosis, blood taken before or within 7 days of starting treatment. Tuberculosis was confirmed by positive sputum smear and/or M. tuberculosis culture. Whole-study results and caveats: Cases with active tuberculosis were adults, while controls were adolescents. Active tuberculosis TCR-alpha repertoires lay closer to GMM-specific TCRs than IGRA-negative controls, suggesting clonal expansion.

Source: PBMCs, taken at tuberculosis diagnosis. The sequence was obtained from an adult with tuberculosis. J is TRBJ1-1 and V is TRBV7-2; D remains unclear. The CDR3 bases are TGTGCCAGCAGCCCAACTGCCGCTTTTGAAGCTTTCTTT. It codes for CASSPTAAFEAFF.